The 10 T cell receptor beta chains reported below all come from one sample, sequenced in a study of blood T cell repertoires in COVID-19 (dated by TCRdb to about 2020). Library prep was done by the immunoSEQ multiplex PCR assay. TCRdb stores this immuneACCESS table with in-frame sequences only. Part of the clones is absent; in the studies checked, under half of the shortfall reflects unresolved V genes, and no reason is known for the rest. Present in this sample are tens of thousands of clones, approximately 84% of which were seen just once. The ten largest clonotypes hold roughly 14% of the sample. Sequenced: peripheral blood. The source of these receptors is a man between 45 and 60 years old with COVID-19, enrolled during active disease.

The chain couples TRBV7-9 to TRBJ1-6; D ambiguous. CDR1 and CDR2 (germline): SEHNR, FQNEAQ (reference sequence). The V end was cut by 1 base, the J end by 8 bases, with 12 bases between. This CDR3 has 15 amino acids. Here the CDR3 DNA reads TGTGCCAGCAGCTTAGGTCAGTGGTCAGATTCACCCCTCCACTTT. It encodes CASSLGQWSDSPLHF.

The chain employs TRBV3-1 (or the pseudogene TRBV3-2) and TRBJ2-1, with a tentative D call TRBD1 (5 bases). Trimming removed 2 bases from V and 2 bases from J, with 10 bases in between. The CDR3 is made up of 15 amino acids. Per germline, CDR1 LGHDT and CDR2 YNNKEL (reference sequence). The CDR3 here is CASSQTREAYNEQFF. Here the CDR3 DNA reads TGTGCCAGCAGCCAAACCAGGGAAGCCTACAATGAGCAGTTCTTC.

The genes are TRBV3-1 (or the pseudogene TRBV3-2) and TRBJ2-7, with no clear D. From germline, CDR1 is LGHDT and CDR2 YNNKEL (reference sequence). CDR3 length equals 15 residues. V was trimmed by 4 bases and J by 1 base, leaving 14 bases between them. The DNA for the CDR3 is TGTGCCAGCAGCCCCTTTGCGCGGAAATCCTACGAGCAGTACTTC. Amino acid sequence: CASSPFARKSYEQYF.

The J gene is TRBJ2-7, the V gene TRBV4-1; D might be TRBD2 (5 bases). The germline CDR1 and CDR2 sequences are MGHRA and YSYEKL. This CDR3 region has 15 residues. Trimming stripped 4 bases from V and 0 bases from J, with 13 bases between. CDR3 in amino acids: CASSPAPGVSYEQYF. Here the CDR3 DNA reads TGCGCCAGCAGCCCCGCCCCCGGGGTCTCCTACGAGCAGTACTTC.

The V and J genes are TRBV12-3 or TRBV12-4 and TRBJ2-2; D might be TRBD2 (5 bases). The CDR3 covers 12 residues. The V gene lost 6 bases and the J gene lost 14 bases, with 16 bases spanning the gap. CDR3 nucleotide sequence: TGTGCCAGCAGGATACAGCCGGGGAAACTGTTTTTT. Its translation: CASRIQPGKLFF.

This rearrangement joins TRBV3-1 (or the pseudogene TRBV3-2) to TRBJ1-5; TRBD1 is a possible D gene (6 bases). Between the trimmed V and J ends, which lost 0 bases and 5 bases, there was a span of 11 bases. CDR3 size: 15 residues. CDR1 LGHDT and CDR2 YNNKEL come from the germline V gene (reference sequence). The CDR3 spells CASSQDVDSYQPQHF. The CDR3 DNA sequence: TGTGCCAGCAGCCAAGATGTGGACAGCTATCAGCCCCAGCATTTT.

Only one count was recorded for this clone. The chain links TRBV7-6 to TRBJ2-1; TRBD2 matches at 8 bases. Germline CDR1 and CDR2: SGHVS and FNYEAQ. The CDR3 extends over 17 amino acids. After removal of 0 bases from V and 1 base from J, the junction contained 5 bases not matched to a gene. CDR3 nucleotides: TGTGCCAGCAGCTTAGCGTCTGCGGGGGGTTCCTACAATGAGCAGTTCTTC. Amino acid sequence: CASSLASAGGSYNEQFF.

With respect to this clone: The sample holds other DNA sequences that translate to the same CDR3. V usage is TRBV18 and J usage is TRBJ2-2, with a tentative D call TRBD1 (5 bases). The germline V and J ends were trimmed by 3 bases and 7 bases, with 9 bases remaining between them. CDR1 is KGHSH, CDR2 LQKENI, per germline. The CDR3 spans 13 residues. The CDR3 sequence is CASSPQGNGELFF. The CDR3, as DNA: TGTGCCAGCTCACCCCAGGGAAACGGGGAGCTGTTTTTT.

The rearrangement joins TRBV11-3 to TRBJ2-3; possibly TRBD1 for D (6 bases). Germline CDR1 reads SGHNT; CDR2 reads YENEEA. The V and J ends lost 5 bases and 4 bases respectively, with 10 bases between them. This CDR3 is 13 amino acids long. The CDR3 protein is CASSVQGADTQYF. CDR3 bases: TGTGCCAGCAGCGTACAGGGCGCAGATACGCAGTATTTT.

CDR3 DNA sequence: TGTGCCAGCAGCGTAGGGGCGGGGGGAGGCACCGGGGAGCTGTTTTTT. Encoded protein: CASSVGAGGGTGELFF. The gene calls are TRBV9 and TRBJ2-2; 8 nucleotides line up with TRBD2. The CDR3 has 16 amino acids. Losses at the gene ends were 0 bases for V and 4 bases for J; bases not matched to a gene: 5. CDR1 is SGDLS, CDR2 YYNGEE, per germline.